The 14 T cell receptor beta chains below all came from one sample that was sequenced in a study of blood T cell repertoires in COVID-19. TCRdb keeps only in-frame clones here, not all; method: immunoSEQ multiplex PCR. The sample includes some 93,000 clones, less than 90% of them seen just once. The sample comprised peripheral blood. The receptors were sampled from a man between 60 and 70 years old with acute or convalescent COVID-19.

The CDR3 sequence is CASSSDRGGEKLFF. In nucleotides, the CDR3 is TGTGCCAGCAGCTCAGACAGGGGGGGAGAAAAACTGTTTTTT. This chain connects TRBV6-5 to TRBJ1-4, with 9 bases matching TRBD1. This CDR3 comprises 14 residues. Germline V gene sequence: CDR1 MNHEY, CDR2 SVGAGI. V trimming: 6 bases; J trimming: 8 bases; junction bases outside the gene matches: 7.

This CDR3 reads CASSKRDISFYTF. Here the CDR3 DNA reads TGTGCCAGCAGTAAAAGGGACATTTCTTTCTACACCTTC. The chain couples TRBV6-2 or TRBV6-3 to TRBJ1-2, with D perhaps matching TRBD1 (6 bases). CDR1 and CDR2 (germline): MNHEY, SVGEGT. The CDR3 covers 13 residues. Trimming removed 5 bases at V and 10 bases at J, with 17 bases between.

V is TRBV6-2 or TRBV6-3 and J is TRBJ1-2, with TRBD1 as a possible D gene (5 bases). Trimming removed 6 bases from V and 2 bases from J, with 10 bases in between. This CDR3 has 13 residues. In germline, CDR1 is MNHEY, CDR2 SVGEGT. CDR3 nucleotide sequence: TGTGCCAGCAGCCTGGACACCAACTATGGCTACACCTTC. Translated: CASSLDTNYGYTF.

The chain combines TRBV7-2 with TRBJ2-7; 11 bases fit TRBD1. The length of the CDR3 is 16 residues. Trimming removed 1 base from V and 6 bases from J; junction bases left unmatched: 8. CDR1 is SGHTA, CDR2 FQGNSA, per germline. CDR3 amino acids: CASSLVSGQGALEQYF. As DNA, the CDR3 is TGTGCCAGCAGCTTAGTATCAGGACAGGGGGCTCTCGAGCAGTACTTC.

The chain couples TRBV9 to TRBJ2-7; 7 bases align to TRBD1. The trim removed 1 base at V and 2 bases at J, leaving 3 bases unmatched. Germline CDR1 and CDR2: SGDLS and YYNGEE. The CDR3 has 14 residues. The CDR3 spells CASSVTGDTYEQYF. CDR3 nucleotides: TGTGCCAGCAGCGTAACAGGGGATACCTACGAGCAGTACTTC.

The rearrangement links TRBV2 to TRBJ2-5; the D gene is possibly TRBD2 (6 bases). The V gene lost 4 bases and the J gene lost 0 bases, with 9 bases spanning the gap. The CDR3 extends over 14 amino acids. CDR1 is SNHLY and CDR2 is FYNNEI in the germline V gene. The DNA of the CDR3 is TGTGCCAGCAGTGGGCTAGCGTACCAAGAGACCCAGTACTTC. Translating it yields CASSGLAYQETQYF.

The chain has TRBV2 and TRBJ2-5; 13 nucleotides line up with TRBD2. V shed 6 bases and J 0 bases; nucleotides not matched to a gene: 10. In germline, CDR1 is SNHLY, CDR2 FYNNEI. CDR3 size: 18 residues. The CDR3 loop reads CASRTHGLAGAYQETQYF. CDR3 coding DNA: TGTGCCAGCAGGACTCACGGACTAGCGGGGGCCTACCAAGAGACCCAGTACTTC.

V usage is TRBV19 and J usage is TRBJ1-1; 7 bases align to TRBD1. Germline V gene lookup returns CDR1 LNHDA and CDR2 SQIVND (reference sequence). V lost 5 bases and J lost 7; bases outside the gene matches: 7. The CDR3 length is 13 residues. CDR3 amino acids: CASSAGTVDEAFF. In DNA form, the CDR3 reads TGTGCCAGTAGTGCCGGGACAGTAGATGAAGCTTTCTTT. The full variable domain, completed using reference TRBV19 and TRBJ1-1, is DGGITQSPKYLFRKEGQNVTLSCEQNLNHDAMYWYRQDPGQGLRLIYYSQIVNDFQKGDIAEGYSVSREKKESFPLTVTSAQKNPTAFYLCASSAGTVDEAFFGQGTRLTVV.

J is TRBJ2-2 and V is TRBV11-3; TRBD2 aligns across 8 bases. The length of the CDR3 is 15 residues. Per the germline V gene, CDR1 is SGHNT and CDR2 is YENEEA. J lost 6 bases, V lost 2 bases, and 5 bases had no gene match. The CDR3 DNA reads TGTGCCAGCAGCTTAAGCGGGAGTGCGGCCGGGGAGCTGTTTTTT. It yields the protein CASSLSGSAAGELFF. Combining the CDR3 with reference TRBV11-3 and TRBJ2-2 gives the whole variable domain EAGVVQSPRYKIIEKKQPVAFWCNPISGHNTLYWYLQNLGQGPELLIRYENEEAVDDSQLPKDRFSAERLKGVDSTLKIQPAELGDSAVYLCASSLSGSAAGELFFGEGSRLTVL.

The V call is TRBV19, the J call TRBJ1-2, with D possibly TRBD1 on 5 matching bases. Trimming left V 5 bases short and J 7 bases short, with 14 bases between. The CDR3 is 13 amino acids. CDR1 is LNHDA, CDR2 SQIVND, per germline (reference sequence). The CDR3 reads CASSPGHRVGYTF. CDR3 bases: TGTGCCAGTAGTCCCGGACACCGGGTTGGCTACACCTTC. Full variable domain (remainder filled in from reference TRBV19 and TRBJ1-2): DGGITQSPKYLFRKEGQNVTLSCEQNLNHDAMYWYRQDPGQGLRLIYYSQIVNDFQKGDIAEGYSVSREKKESFPLTVTSAQKNPTAFYLCASSPGHRVGYTFGSGTRLTVV.

The chain recombines TRBV5-1 with TRBJ1-6; D perhaps matches TRBD1 (6 bases). CDR3 length: 16 amino acids. Between the trimmed V and J ends, which lost 4 bases and 7 bases, there was a span of 18 bases. Looked up from germline, CDR1 is SGHRS and CDR2 is YFSETQ. The CDR3 nucleotides read TGCGCCAGCAGCCGAGAAAGGGCTAGGGGGAATTCACCCCTCCACTTT. Amino acids: CASSRERARGNSPLHF.

This chain joins TRBV28 and TRBJ1-2, with 10 nucleotides matching TRBD1. The CDR3 is 16 residues long. The ends lost 5 bases at V and 3 bases at J; junction bases unmatched: 9. Germline loops: CDR1 MDHEN, CDR2 SYDVKM. CDR3: CASSLPGQGRHYGYTF. CDR3 nucleotides: TGTGCCAGCAGTCTCCCGGGACAGGGGCGCCACTATGGCTACACCTTC.

This clone showed up just once. The chain recombines TRBV7-7 with TRBJ2-2; 11 bases map to TRBD2. The CDR3 covers 16 residues. Germline V CDR1 and CDR2: SSHAT, FNYEAQ (reference sequence). The J segment lost 3 bases and the V segment lost 5 bases, leaving 5 bases of the junction unmatched. The CDR3 sequence is CASSPGTSGDTGELFF. The CDR3, as DNA: TGTGCCAGCAGCCCTGGGACTAGCGGAGACACCGGGGAGCTGTTTTTT.

This clone was counted between two and nine times. V and J are TRBV18 and TRBJ1-1; tentatively, D is TRBD1 (5 bases). In germline, CDR1 is KGHSH, CDR2 LQKENI. Trimming took 2 bases from V and 4 from J, leaving 11 bases between them. The CDR3 has 14 amino acids. The CDR3 coding sequence is TGTGCCAGCTCACCAACGGGGGAGGGCACTGAAGCTTTCTTT. Translating it yields CASSPTGEGTEAFF.